A selection of T cell receptor beta chains follows, all from one sample in a study of CD8 T cells in Susac syndrome. A single record per CDR3 protein comes from TCRdb applying MiXCR to the immunoSEQ multiplex PCR reads. The sample yields around 300,000 distinct CDR3 sequences, 65% to 90% seen once. Sequencing was performed on CD8+ T cells from PBMCs. Receptors originate from a human donor with multiple sclerosis. Both conserved end residues are part of each CDR3. D genes are given only for firm matches. Some rows have no size entry. The others give once, few or many, or a class for an expanded clone.

D gene,V gene,J gene,clone size,CDR3 protein,CDR3 DNA
.,TRBV5-4,TRBJ2-3,.,CASSLSGAGTDTQYF,TGTGCCAGCAGCTTGTCGGGGGCCGGCACAGATACGCAGTATTTT
.,TRBV19,TRBJ2-1,.,CASSAPYNEQFF,TGTGCCAGTAGTGCGCCTTACAATGAGCAGTTCTTC
.,TRBV19,TRBJ1-2,.,CASSIDGNGYTF,TGTGCCAGTAGTATAGACGGGAATGGCTACACCTTC
.,TRBV24-1,TRBJ2-1,.,CATSEGLALRQFF,TGTGCCACCAGTGAGGGACTGGCGCTTCGGCAGTTCTTC
.,TRBV6-2/TRBV6-3,TRBJ2-2,.,CASSHLNFTTGELFF,TGTGCCAGCAGTCACCTGAACTTTACCACCGGGGAGCTGTTTTTT
.,TRBV15,TRBJ2-3,.,CATSREGLGADTQYF,TGTGCCACCAGCAGAGAAGGTCTGGGGGCAGATACGCAGTATTTT
.,TRBV4-3,TRBJ2-3,.,CASSQDGGAQDTQYF,TGCGCCAGCAGCCAAGATGGGGGGGCGCAGGATACGCAGTATTTT
.,TRBV4-3,TRBJ2-5,.,CASSQGPGNYKETQYF,TGCGCCAGCAGCCAAGGTCCGGGGAATTATAAAGAGACCCAGTACTTC
.,TRBV6-5,TRBJ2-5,.,CASSYDGSQETQYF,TGTGCCAGCAGTTACGACGGATCACAAGAGACCCAGTACTTC
.,TRBV21-1,TRBJ1-1,.,CASSIPGRISNTEAFF,TGTGCCAGCAGCATCCCTGGACGGATTTCTAACACTGAAGCTTTCTTT
.,TRBV4-3,TRBJ2-5,few,CASSHGRGKYF,TGCGCCAGCAGTCACGGCCGGGGAAAGTACTTC
.,TRBV5-4,TRBJ1-1,.,CASSLVGTFDPEAFF,TGTGCCAGCAGCTTGGTGGGGACTTTTGACCCTGAAGCTTTCTTT
.,TRBV12-3/TRBV12-4,TRBJ1-5,.,CASSLHSLTRGNQPQHF,TGTGCCAGCAGTTTGCACAGCCTCACGAGGGGCAATCAGCCCCAGCATTTT
.,TRBV5-5,TRBJ1-2,few,CASSFGRYGYTF,TGTGCCAGCAGCTTTGGACGCTATGGCTACACCTTC
TRBD2,TRBV7-9,TRBJ2-3,few,CASSEGLASTDTQYF,TGTGCCAGCAGCGAGGGACTAGCGAGCACAGATACGCAGTATTTT
TRBD1,TRBV6-5,TRBJ1-1,.,CASSPQGRAEAFF,TGTGCCAGCAGTCCACAGGGGCGGGCTGAAGCTTTCTTT
.,TRBV7-8,TRBJ1-5,.,CASSTGPSNQPQHF,TGTGCCAGCAGCACGGGGCCGAGCAATCAGCCCCAGCATTTT
TRBD1,TRBV13,TRBJ2-1,once,CASSLYGAGGRWNEQFF,TGTGCCAGCAGCTTATATGGTGCAGGGGGCAGGTGGAATGAGCAGTTCTTC
TRBD1,TRBV19,TRBJ2-2,.,CASSIRDSRTGELFF,TGTGCCAGTAGTATAAGGGACAGCAGAACCGGGGAGCTGTTTTTT
.,TRBV5-1,TRBJ1-1,.,CASRRANTEAFF,TGCGCCAGCAGGCGGGCCAACACTGAAGCTTTCTTT
.,TRBV5-6,TRBJ2-7,.,CASSLALAPYEQYF,TGTGCCAGCAGCTTGGCTCTAGCCCCCTACGAGCAGTACTTC
TRBD2,TRBV7-2,TRBJ2-5,.,CASSLAGTGGETQYF,TGTGCCAGCAGCTTAGCCGGGACGGGGGGAGAGACCCAGTACTTC